Listed below are T cell receptor beta chains from one sample, sequenced in a study of shared clonotypes between healthy human individuals. The method was immunoSEQ multiplex PCR; TCRdb's version includes in-frame clones alone and lacks a portion of them. This sample has a few million clones, with 90% to 96% found just once. Sequencing input: naive CD4+ T cells sorted from blood. These receptors all stem from a young man in good health. Both conserved end residues are part of each CDR3. D genes are given only for firm matches. Size tells how often a clone was seen (once, few, many) or the class of an expanded clone, and some rows leave it out.

d_gene | j_gene | abundance | v_gene | CDR3aa | CDR3nt
TRBD2 | TRBJ2-1 | - | TRBV10-3 | CAISGGAGQNSGTNYNEQFF | TGTGCCATCAGTGGGGGGGCGGGACAAAATAGCGGGACTAACTACAATGAGCAGTTCTTC
- | TRBJ1-1 | - | TRBV18 | CASSPGQWGRKGSEAFF | TGTGCCAGCTCACCCGGTCAATGGGGGAGGAAGGGTTCTGAAGCTTTCTTT
- | TRBJ2-7 | - | TRBV11-2 | CASSFDSSYEQYF | TGTGCCAGCAGCTTTGACTCGTCCTACGAGCAGTACTTC
- | TRBJ2-5 | - | TRBV6-5 | CASSPAGGRAETQYF | TGTGCCAGCAGTCCGGCCGGGGGGCGCGCTGAGACCCAGTACTTC
TRBD2 | TRBJ2-7 | once | TRBV19 | CASSMRTSGPEQYF | TGTGCCAGTAGTATGAGGACTAGCGGACCTGAGCAGTACTTC
- | TRBJ2-2 | - | TRBV28 | CASSLFVGRNTGELFF | TGTGCCAGCAGTTTATTTGTGGGACGGAACACCGGGGAGCTGTTTTTT
TRBD2 | TRBJ2-7 | - | TRBV6-5 | CASSYWLAGGYEQYF | TGTGCCAGCAGTTACTGGCTAGCGGGGGGCTACGAGCAGTACTTC
- | TRBJ2-2 | - | TRBV19 | CASRGDWMTGELFF | TGTGCCAGTAGGGGGGACTGGATGACCGGGGAGCTGTTTTTT
- | TRBJ1-2 | once | TRBV10-3 | CAISGDGYGYTF | TGTGCCATCAGTGGGGACGGTTATGGCTACACCTTC
TRBD1 | TRBJ1-3 | - | TRBV10-3 | CAISPFGGTGAGNTIYF | TGTGCCATCAGCCCCTTTGGCGGGACAGGAGCAGGAAACACCATATATTTT
- | TRBJ2-6 | - | TRBV10-3 | CAITPSLSGANVLTF | TGTGCCATCACCCCAAGTCTCTCTGGGGCCAACGTCCTGACTTTC
- | TRBJ2-7 | once | TRBV5-4 | CASSRDPGSSYEQYF | TGTGCCAGCAGCCGGGATCCGGGGTCGTCCTACGAGCAGTACTTC
- | TRBJ2-5 | - | TRBV27 | CASSTKQGSLSQETQYF | TGTGCCAGCAGTACCAAACAGGGATCCCTATCTCAAGAGACCCAGTACTTC
TRBD2 | TRBJ2-7 | - | TRBV4-1 | CASSVRRGDPYYEQYF | TGCGCCAGCAGCGTAAGACGGGGGGACCCCTACTACGAGCAGTACTTC
TRBD1 | TRBJ1-1 | - | TRBV29-1 | CSGGTGGYTEAFF | TGCAGCGGCGGGACAGGGGGGTACACTGAAGCTTTCTTT
TRBD2 | TRBJ2-3 | - | TRBV28 | CASSLRGANTDTQYF | TGTGCCAGCAGTTTGCGGGGGGCAAACACAGATACGCAGTATTTT
- | TRBJ2-2 | few | TRBV11-2 | CASSLGVGELFF | TGTGCCAGCAGCTTAGGGGTCGGGGAGCTGTTTTTT
TRBD1 | TRBJ1-2 | - | TRBV6-4 | CASSPTGGVGGYTF | TGTGCCAGCAGTCCAACAGGGGGCGTTGGTGGCTACACCTTC
TRBD1 | TRBJ1-1 | - | TRBV5-1 | CASLRGTGNTEAFF | TGCGCCAGCCTTCGGGGGACAGGGAACACTGAAGCTTTCTTT
- | TRBJ1-5 | - | TRBV6-1 | CASLGGNQPQHF | TGTGCCAGCCTAGGGGGGAATCAGCCCCAGCATTTT
- | TRBJ2-6 | - | TRBV21-1 | CASSKNPNGANVLTF | TGTGCCAGCAGCAAAAACCCCAACGGGGCCAACGTCCTGACTTTC
- | TRBJ2-7 | - | TRBV27 | CASRGSYEQYF | TGTGCCAGCAGGGGATCCTACGAGCAGTACTTC
- | TRBJ1-2 | - | TRBV6-6 | CASRRDSLGGGYTF | TGTGCCAGCAGACGGGACTCCCTGGGCGGTGGCTACACCTTC
- | TRBJ2-3 | - | TRBV2 | CASGALQDTQYF | TGTGCCAGTGGGGCCCTACAAGATACGCAGTATTTT
- | TRBJ2-5 | - | TRBV29-1 | CSVVWGTGGETQYF | TGCAGCGTTGTATGGGGCACTGGGGGGGAGACCCAGTACTTC
TRBD1 | TRBJ1-2 | - | TRBV28 | CASSPGQVPYGYTF | TGTGCCAGCTCGCCGGGACAGGTTCCTTATGGCTACACCTTC